This T cell receptor beta chain was sequenced for a study of beta chain features in type 1 diabetes. Study conclusions and caveats: TCRB CDR3s from Type 1 diabetes patients were moderately but significantly shorter in all four CD4+ subsets. Researchers cautioned that cDNA sequencing could over-represent cells with high TCR expression. Shorter templates may be favored by PCR, equally so in patients and controls.

Once sorted, every population was more than 95% pure. Comments on this clone: Its antigen remains unknown.

There are 12 residues in the CDR3. The V end lost 0 bases, the J end lost 7 bases, and 8 bases lay between the germline ends. CDR1 SGHKS and CDR2 YYEKEE come from the germline V gene (reference sequence). Sequenced material consisted of expressed TCRB transcripts (all of the isolated RNA was reverse transcribed). Sequenced by immunoSEQ multiplex PCR; TCRdb stores in-frame clones only, minus some. Altogether roughly 26,000 clones are present, roughly 53% being singletons, with the ten largest covering less than 0.35%. Sequenced input: stem cell memory CD4+ T cells from blood. The sequence was collected from a man under 40 with type 1 diabetes. The gene calls are TRBV5-5 and TRBJ2-7, with a tentative D call TRBD2 (7 bases). CDR3 in amino acids: CASSLEGGEQYF. In DNA, the CDR3 is TGTGCCAGCAGCTTGGAGGGGGGGGAGCAGTACTTC. The full variable domain, its missing parts supplied by reference TRBV5-5 and TRBJ2-7, is DAGVTQSPTHLIKTRGQQVTLRCSPISGHKSVSWYQQVLGQGPQFIFQYYEKEERGRGNFPDRFSARQFPNYSSELNVNALLLGDSALYLCASSLEGGEQYFGPGTRLTVT.